The text below deals with one T cell receptor beta chain. It lacks a known antigen. No base-level quality is on record; no much larger clone is a single base apart. According to the germline V gene, CDR1 reads SNHLY and CDR2 reads FYNNEI. Trimming leaves V shorter by 8 bases and J shorter by 4 bases, with the junction holding 8 bases beyond the gene matches. The CDR3 measures 14 amino acids from cysteine to phenylalanine. The DNA shown is the 42-base CDR3, in frame from base 1. The library was generated by the immunoSEQ multiplex PCR assay. TCRdb's version of the immuneACCESS table is confined to in-frame rearrangements and falls short of the full clone set. An unresolved V gene accounts for under half of the shortfall where checked; the remainder is of unknown origin. The table for this sample lists some 120,000 clones; roughly 92% of them were counted only once. The biggest ten clones account for roughly 2.5% of the sample.

These data come from a study of control samples from healthy donors and cancer patients (dated by TCRdb to the early 2020s). In this chain, TRBV2 is recombined with TRBJ2-5, and TRBD2 matches 9 of the central bases. This TCR was sampled from a man aged 25 to 40 in good health. The material sequenced was blood. The DNA sequence is given as TGTGCCAGCCGGGGTAGCGGGGGCCTAGAGACCCAGTACTTC. It codes for CASRGSGGLETQYF.